Reported below is one T cell receptor beta chain. Antigen specificity is unknown. Clones were sequenced by immunoSEQ multiplex PCR, and TCRdb holds only the in-frame ones, with some missing. The data contain over 90,000 clones, approximately 84% of them singletons. The data stem from a study of T cell responses to AZD1222 COVID-19 vaccine. Study-level points and caveats: Spike as a whole was targeted by vaccine-associated CD4 TCRs, dominant at 160-218 and 743-854.

This TCR came from an adult in good health. The sample in question was peripheral blood, obtained on day 0 of AZD1222 vaccination.

The CDR3 DNA is TGTGCCAGCAGCCCGCGACAGGGCCTTTATGGCTACACCTTC. This gives the protein CASSPRQGLYGYTF. This chain uses TRBV9 with TRBJ1-2, with 7 bases aligning to TRBD1. Germline values: CDR1 SGDLS, CDR2 YYNGEE. There are 14 residues in the CDR3. V gave up 4 bases and J gave up 5 bases; unmatched junction bases: 8.